Listed below are T cell receptor beta chains from one sample, sequenced in a study of T cells after yellow fever vaccination. Each CDR3 protein is one row after TCRdb ran MiXCR on the 5' RACE reads. The sample carries 550,000 or so distinct CDR3 sequences, over 15% recorded once. This specimen was PBMCs, taken 15 days after the yellow fever booster vaccination. Receptors were obtained from a man in his thirties or forties who received the YFV17D yellow fever vaccine. The CDR3 runs from the conserved cysteine through the conserved F or W. Each record gives: D gene, J gene, V gene, clone size, CDR3 DNA, CDR3 protein. D genes are given only for firm matches. Not all rows give a size; the values are once, few, many and, for expanded clones, a class.

TRBD1 TRBJ1-2 TRBV7-2 few TGTGCCAGCAGCCAGGGGACAGCGACCGGCTACACCTTC CASSQGTATGYTF
TRBD1 TRBJ2-1 TRBV7-8 - TGTGCCAGCAGCATCTCTAACCGGGACAGGAGCTACAATGAGCAGTTCTTC CASSISNRDRSYNEQFF
- TRBJ2-7 TRBV6-1 - TGTGCCAGCAGTCGCCAGGGGGGAGCCTACGAGCAGTACTTC CASSRQGGAYEQYF
TRBD2 TRBJ2-3 TRBV7-2 few TGTGCCAGCAGCTCCCTAGCGGGAGTGTCAGATACGCAGTATTTT CASSSLAGVSDTQYF
- TRBJ2-5 TRBV20-1 - TGCAGTGCTAGTAATTCGGGTCAGCGGGAGACCCAGTACTTC CSASNSGQRETQYF
- TRBJ1-1 TRBV5-6 few TGTGCCAGCAGCCCCGGACGGGGAACCATGAACACTGAAGCTTTCTTT CASSPGRGTMNTEAFF
- TRBJ2-2 TRBV28 - TGTGCCAGCAGGGACGGCCGTCCCGGGGAGCTGTTTTTT CASRDGRPGELFF
- TRBJ1-5 TRBV20-1 - TGCAGTGCTAGAGATGGGAAGCGCATAAATCAGCCCCAGCATTTT CSARDGKRINQPQHF
TRBD1 TRBJ2-2 TRBV2 once TGTGCCAGCAGCCCGAGGACAGGGGGCGGGGAGCTGTTTTTT CASSPRTGGGELFF
TRBD2 TRBJ2-5 TRBV24-1 - TGTGCCACCAGTGATTCAATAGCGGGAGCAGGAGAGACCCAGTACTTC CATSDSIAGAGETQYF
TRBD2 TRBJ2-7 TRBV4-3 few TGCGCCAGCAGCCGAGAGGTGGAGACTAGCGGGTACGAGCAGTACTTC CASSREVETSGYEQYF
TRBD2 TRBJ2-2 TRBV7-2 many TGTGCCAGCAGATCTAGCGGGAGCACCGGGGAGCTGTTTTTT CASRSSGSTGELFF
- TRBJ2-6 TRBV12-3/TRBV12-4 - TGTGCCAGCCGTGGCAGGGGTGGGGCCAACGTCCTGACTTTC CASRGRGGANVLTF
- TRBJ1-5 TRBV20-1 - TGCAGTGCTGGCTTGACTGATAAAAGCAATCAGCCCCAGCATTTT CSAGLTDKSNQPQHF
- TRBJ1-4 TRBV20-1 - TGCAGTGCTAGGAGGGCGAGTGAAAAACTGTTTTTT CSARRASEKLFF
- TRBJ2-5 TRBV20-1 - TGCAGTGCTACAGAGCTCCAAGAGACCCAGTACTTC CSATELQETQYF
- TRBJ2-7 TRBV5-1 few TGCGCCAGCAGCTTGGCAGCTTCTGGGTACTACGAGCAGTACTTC CASSLAASGYYEQYF
TRBD1 TRBJ2-5 TRBV20-1 few TGCAGTGCTAGGGGACAGGGGGCTTTGACCCAGTACTTC CSARGQGALTQYF
- TRBJ2-4 TRBV7-2 - TGTGCCAGCAGCCCCCATTGGGACCCTCGAAACATTCAGTACTTC CASSPHWDPRNIQYF
- TRBJ2-1 TRBV20-1 - TGCAGTGTGGAAGACAATGAGCAGTTCTTC CSVEDNEQFF
TRBD1 TRBJ2-1 TRBV29-1 - TGCAGCGTTGAATACGGGACAGGGGGCTCCTACAATGAGCAGTTCTTC CSVEYGTGGSYNEQFF
- TRBJ2-1 TRBV6-6 few TGTGCCAGCATTCCCGTCCAATTCAATGAGCAGTTCTTC CASIPVQFNEQFF
- TRBJ1-5 TRBV6-2/TRBV6-3 - TGTGCCAGCAGCCAATGGGCTCAGCCCCAGCATTTT CASSQWAQPQHF
TRBD1 TRBJ2-3 TRBV5-1 - TGCGCCAGCAGCTCCCAGGGGGCCCGCACAGATACGCAGTATTTT CASSSQGARTDTQYF
TRBD1 TRBJ2-4 TRBV5-1 many TGCGCCAGCAGCTCCCCCGGGACAGGGCGAGACATTCAGTACTTC CASSSPGTGRDIQYF
TRBD2 TRBJ2-7 TRBV6-2/TRBV6-3 - TGTGCCACCCTATATGCGGGAGATGGGTACTACGAGCAGTACTTC CATLYAGDGYYEQYF
- TRBJ2-1 TRBV20-1 - TGCAGCGCGTCACTTGCGAGAAATGAGCAGTTCTTC CSASLARNEQFF
- TRBJ2-7 TRBV5-8 few TGTGCCAGCAGAAATGGCCAGGGGCACTACGAGCAGTACTTC CASRNGQGHYEQYF
TRBD2 TRBJ2-3 TRBV5-1 few TGCGCCGGATGGACTAGCGGGAGGACAGGGCCCGGTGATACGCAGTATTTT CAGWTSGRTGPGDTQYF
- TRBJ2-7 TRBV5-1 - TGCGCCAGCAGCTTGGCAGTGGGGGCGGGGGCCTACGAGCAGTACTTC CASSLAVGAGAYEQYF
- TRBJ2-5 TRBV7-2 - TGTGCCAGCAGCTTTAGCGGAATGTACCAAGAGACCCAGTACTTC CASSFSGMYQETQYF
- TRBJ2-5 TRBV20-1 - TGCAGTGCTAGGCCCTCGGGGAGGGAGACCCAGTACTTC CSARPSGRETQYF
TRBD2 TRBJ2-3 TRBV4-3 - TGCGCCAGCAGCGTCAAGTTGGGACTAGCGGGTGGGGATACGCAGTATTTT CASSVKLGLAGGDTQYF
- TRBJ2-7 TRBV4-3 - TGCGCCAGCAGCCAAGATCATCAGAACTCCTACGAGCAGTACTTC CASSQDHQNSYEQYF
- TRBJ2-5 TRBV28 - TGTGCCAGCAGTTCCGGGACTTTCCAAGAGACCCAGTACTTC CASSSGTFQETQYF
- TRBJ2-1 TRBV7-2 - TGTGCCAGCAGTACAAAGACAGGTTATGAGCAGTTCTTC CASSTKTGYEQFF
- TRBJ2-7 TRBV20-1 many TGCAGTGCTAGACTAGTAGACTTCACCTACGAGCAGTACTTC CSARLVDFTYEQYF
- TRBJ2-7 TRBV6-1 - TGTGCCAGCAGAGACACCCGTGTCCGGGACGAGCAGTACTTC CASRDTRVRDEQYF
- TRBJ2-1 TRBV20-1 - TGCAGTGCTAGTTCGAACCCCGGTAATGAGCAGTTCTTC CSASSNPGNEQFF
TRBD1 TRBJ2-2 TRBV9 - TGTGCCAGCAGGCAGACAGGGGGCACCGGGGAGCTGTTTTTT CASRQTGGTGELFF
- TRBJ1-1 TRBV20-1 - TGCAGTGCTAGCGCCACAGGGAACACTGAAGCTTTCTTT CSASATGNTEAFF
TRBD2 TRBJ2-1 TRBV4-1 few TGCGCCAGCAGCCAGGGAGGGACTAGCTCCACTGAGCAGTTCTTC CASSQGGTSSTEQFF
- TRBJ2-7 TRBV7-8 many TGTGCCAGCAGCTCGCAGGGGGGCGAGCAGTACTTC CASSSQGGEQYF
TRBD2 TRBJ2-3 TRBV6-1 many TGTGCCAGCAGTCGGACTAGCGGCACAGATACGCAGTATTTT CASSRTSGTDTQYF
- TRBJ2-5 TRBV19 - TGTGCCAGTAGTATCCCCGACAGCCAAGAGACCCAGTACTTC CASSIPDSQETQYF
- TRBJ2-7 TRBV5-4 few TGTGCCAGCAGCTTTAGGAGGGAGCAGTACTTC CASSFRREQYF
TRBD2 TRBJ2-2 TRBV5-1 once TGCGCCAGCAGCTTGAATAGCGGGAGCGCCGGGGAGCTGTTTTTT CASSLNSGSAGELFF
- TRBJ2-3 TRBV5-1 - TGCGCCAGCAGCTCGACGAATTCTAGCACAGATACGCAGTATTTT CASSSTNSSTDTQYF
- TRBJ2-2 TRBV5-1 few TGCGCCAGCAGCGCCCGACTAGAAGCGGAGGGGCGCGGGGAGCTGTTTTTT CASSARLEAEGRGELFF
TRBD1 TRBJ2-3 TRBV6-5 - TGTGCCAGCAGTTACTCGAAGGCCACAGGGGACACAGATACGCAGTATTTT CASSYSKATGDTDTQYF